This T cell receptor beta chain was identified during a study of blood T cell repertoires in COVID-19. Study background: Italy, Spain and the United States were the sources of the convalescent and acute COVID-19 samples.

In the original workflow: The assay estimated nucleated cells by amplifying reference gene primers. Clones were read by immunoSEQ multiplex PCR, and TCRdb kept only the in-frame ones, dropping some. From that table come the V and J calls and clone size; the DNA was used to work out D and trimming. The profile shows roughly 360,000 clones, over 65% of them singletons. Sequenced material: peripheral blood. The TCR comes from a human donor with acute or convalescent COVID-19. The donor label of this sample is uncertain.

CDR3 bases: TGTGCCAGCAGCCAGAACCCGACAGGTCACTATGGCTACACCTTC. This codes for CASSQNPTGHYGYTF. V gene TRBV3-1 (or the pseudogene TRBV3-2) combines with J gene TRBJ1-2, with D perhaps matching TRBD1 (6 bases). The CDR3 sequence is 15 residues long. CDR1 is LGHDT, CDR2 YNNKEL, per germline (reference sequence). Trimming left V 3 bases short and J 3 bases short, with 14 bases between.